A single T cell receptor beta chain is shown here with its context. This sample is drawn from a study of blood T cell repertoires in COVID-19. Study context: Sites in the United States, Italy and Spain provided acute and convalescent COVID-19 samples.

Data came from immunoSEQ multiplex PCR; TCRdb stores just in-frame clones and leaves some out. The sample shows about 210,000 clones, 89% of them seen only once. The CDR3 has 14 residues. Germline lookup yields CDR1 SNHLY and CDR2 FYNNEI. V trimming: 6 bases; J trimming: 7 bases; junction bases outside the gene matches: 9. The TCR sequence derives from a woman aged 40 to 50 with acute or convalescent COVID-19. V gene TRBV2 combines with J gene TRBJ2-3, with 8 bases aligning to TRBD1. Sequenced input: peripheral blood. The CDR3 spells CASSVGQGRNTQYF. The CDR3 nucleotides are TGTGCCAGCAGCGTCGGACAGGGTAGAAATACGCAGTATTTT.